This T cell receptor (beta chain) was sequenced in a study of breast tumors, draining lymph nodes, adjacent tissues. Study-wide findings and caveats: That most tumor T cells come from lymph nodes remained unproven. Compared with lymph nodes, tumors were less diverse; compared with nontumor tissue, more.

In the case of this clonotype: Its antigen is still unknown.

Samples came from axillary lymph nodes draining the breast cancer. TCRdb recomputed calls from the multiplex PCR reads with MiXCR, one row per CDR3 protein. The sample yields 85,000 to 130,000 distinct CDR3 sequences, around 30% seen once. The TCR comes from a female donor with breast cancer. Some clones in this sample may be carry-over from other donors' samples. Sequencing was done on a sample of axillary lymph node tissue.

The CDR3 spells CSARLPLAGTYQETQYF. In DNA, the CDR3 is TGCAGTGCTAGATTACCGCTAGCGGGAACGTACCAAGAGACCCAGTACTTC. The gene calls are TRBV20-1 and TRBJ2-5; 9 bases agree with TRBD2. Losses at the gene ends were 2 bases for V and 0 bases for J; bases not matched to a gene: 10. The germline CDR1 and CDR2 sequences are DFQATT and SNEGSKA (reference sequence). The CDR3 runs 17 residues.